The present entry profiles one T cell receptor (beta chain) with its context. The antigen is not known. The data stem from a study of chemoradiotherapy in HPV16-positive cancers. Study at large: Candidate HPV-specific T-cell clones and common TCR motifs came from functional assays in a couple of HPV16-positive patients.

The study's findings and limits: Only a couple of HPV16-positive patients supplied the functional HPV-specificity definition.

The data were produced by immunoSEQ multiplex PCR, yet TCRdb's version contains in-frame clones alone and is incomplete. The sample lists about 35,000 clones; 92% were seen once. V dropped 3 bases and J dropped 0 bases, with 9 bases sitting between them. Germline-derived CDR1 and CDR2 are MNHEY and SMNVEV (reference sequence). The CDR3 is 14 amino acids. This specimen was blood, taken from a patient who underwent chemoradiotherapy. The chain links TRBV27 to TRBJ2-7; D perhaps matches TRBD2 (6 bases). The sequence came from a human donor with HPV-associated anogenital cancer. CDR3 region: CASSLGLGSYEQYF. The CDR3 bases are TGTGCCAGCAGTTTGGGACTGGGCTCCTACGAGCAGTACTTC.